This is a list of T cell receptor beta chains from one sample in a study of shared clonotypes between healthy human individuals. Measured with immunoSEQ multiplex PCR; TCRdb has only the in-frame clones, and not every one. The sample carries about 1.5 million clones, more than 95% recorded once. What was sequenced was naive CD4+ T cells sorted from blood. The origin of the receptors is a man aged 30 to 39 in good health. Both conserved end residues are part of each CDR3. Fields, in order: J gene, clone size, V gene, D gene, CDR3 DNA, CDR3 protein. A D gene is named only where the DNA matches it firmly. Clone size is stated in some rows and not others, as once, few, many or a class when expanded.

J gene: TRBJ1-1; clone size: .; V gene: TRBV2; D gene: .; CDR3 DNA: TGTGCCAGCACCGTGAACACTGAAGCTTTCTTT; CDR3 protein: CASTVNTEAFF
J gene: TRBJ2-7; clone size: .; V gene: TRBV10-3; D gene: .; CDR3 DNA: TGTGCCATCAGTGAGTCTGCCGCGGCAGATTACGAGCAGTACTTC; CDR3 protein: CAISESAAADYEQYF
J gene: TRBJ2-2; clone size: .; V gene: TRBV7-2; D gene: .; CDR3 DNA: TGTGCCAGCAGCTTAGTCCGGCCAGTTGAAACCGGGGAGCTGTTTTTT; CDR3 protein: CASSLVRPVETGELFF
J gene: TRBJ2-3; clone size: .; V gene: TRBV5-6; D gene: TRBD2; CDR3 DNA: TGTGCCAGCAGCTTGGAGCTAGCGGGAGGGTCGGATACGCAGTATTTT; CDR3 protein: CASSLELAGGSDTQYF
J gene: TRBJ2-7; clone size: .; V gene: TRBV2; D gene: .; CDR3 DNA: TGTGCCAGCAAATCGGGGGCCTCCTACGAGCAGTACTTC; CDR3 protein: CASKSGASYEQYF
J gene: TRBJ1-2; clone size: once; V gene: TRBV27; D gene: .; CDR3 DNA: TGTGCCACCTCCCGCGGCTACACCTTC; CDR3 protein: CATSRGYTF
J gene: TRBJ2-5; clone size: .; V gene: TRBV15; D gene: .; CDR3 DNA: TGTGCCACCAGCAGAGTTCCTGAGGGGGGGAGAGAGACCCAGTACTTC; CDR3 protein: CATSRVPEGGRETQYF
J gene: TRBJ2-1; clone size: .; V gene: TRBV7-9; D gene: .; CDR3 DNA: TGTGCCAGCAGCTCCCGCGTCTCCTACAATGAGCAGTTCTTC; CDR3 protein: CASSSRVSYNEQFF
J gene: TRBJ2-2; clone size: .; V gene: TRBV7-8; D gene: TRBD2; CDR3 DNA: TGTGCCAGCAGCCGCTGGGGAGGTAGCGGGAGTTTAAGCACCGGGGAGCTGTTTTTT; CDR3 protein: CASSRWGGSGSLSTGELFF
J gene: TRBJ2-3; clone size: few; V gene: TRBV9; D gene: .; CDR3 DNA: TGTGCCAGCAGCGTAGCGAGCACAGATACGCAGTATTTT; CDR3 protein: CASSVASTDTQYF
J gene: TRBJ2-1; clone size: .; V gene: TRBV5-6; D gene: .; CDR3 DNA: TGTGCCAGCAGCGCAGGACACGGGGGTTACAATGAGCAGTTCTTC; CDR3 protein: CASSAGHGGYNEQFF
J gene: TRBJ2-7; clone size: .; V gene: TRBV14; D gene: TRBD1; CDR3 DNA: TGTGCCAGCAGCCGGACAGGGCATTACGAGCAGTACTTC; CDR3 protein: CASSRTGHYEQYF
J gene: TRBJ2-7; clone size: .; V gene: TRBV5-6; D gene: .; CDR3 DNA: TGTGCCAGCAGCTTGGCCGTTGGAATTTACGAGCAGTACTTC; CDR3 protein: CASSLAVGIYEQYF
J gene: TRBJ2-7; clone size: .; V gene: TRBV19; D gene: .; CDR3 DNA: TGTGCCAGTAGTATACTCGCCTCCTACGAGCAGTACTTC; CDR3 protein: CASSILASYEQYF
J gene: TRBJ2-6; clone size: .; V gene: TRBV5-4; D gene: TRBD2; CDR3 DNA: TGTGCCAGCAGCACCGGACTAGCGGGAGGGTCTGGGGCCAACGTCCTGACTTTC; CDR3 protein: CASSTGLAGGSGANVLTF
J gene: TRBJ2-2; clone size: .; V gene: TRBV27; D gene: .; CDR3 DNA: TGTGCCAGCAGTCCCTTCGTGACAGAAAACACCGGGGAGCTGTTTTTT; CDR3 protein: CASSPFVTENTGELFF
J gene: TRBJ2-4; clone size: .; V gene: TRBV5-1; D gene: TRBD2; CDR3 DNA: TGCGCCAGCAGCCTGGGACTAGCGGGATCCAAAAACATTCAGTACTTC; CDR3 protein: CASSLGLAGSKNIQYF
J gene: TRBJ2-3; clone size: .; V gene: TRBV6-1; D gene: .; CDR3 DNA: TGTGCCAGCAGTGAACACCTCCCGAATGAAGATACGCAGTATTTT; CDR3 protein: CASSEHLPNEDTQYF
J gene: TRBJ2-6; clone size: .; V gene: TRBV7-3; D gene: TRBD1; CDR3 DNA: TGTGCCAGCAGCTCAACGGGGACAGGGCCTGGGGCCAACGTCCTGACTTTC; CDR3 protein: CASSSTGTGPGANVLTF
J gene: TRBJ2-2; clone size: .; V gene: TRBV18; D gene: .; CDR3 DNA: TGTGCCAGCTCAATAACAGGGCCGAACACCGGGGAGCTGTTTTTT; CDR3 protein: CASSITGPNTGELFF
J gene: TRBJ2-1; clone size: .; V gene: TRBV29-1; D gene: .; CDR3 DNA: TGCAGCGTGGCCGGGACCCGGGACTCCCACAATGAGCAGTTCTTC; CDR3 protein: CSVAGTRDSHNEQFF
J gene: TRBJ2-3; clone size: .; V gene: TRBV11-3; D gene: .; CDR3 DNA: TGTGCCAGCAGCTCGGACCCCGGGGGAGATACGCAGTATTTT; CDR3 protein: CASSSDPGGDTQYF
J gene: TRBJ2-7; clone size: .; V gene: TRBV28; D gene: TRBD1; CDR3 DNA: TGTGCCACCAATGGACAGGGCCCCTACGAGCAATACTTC; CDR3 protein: CATNGQGPYEQYF
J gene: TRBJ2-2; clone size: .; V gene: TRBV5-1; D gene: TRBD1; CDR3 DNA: TGCGCCAGCAGCGCCGGACAGGGTAACACCGGGGAGCTGTTTTTT; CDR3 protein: CASSAGQGNTGELFF
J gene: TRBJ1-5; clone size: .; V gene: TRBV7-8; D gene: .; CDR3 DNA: TGTGCCAGCAGCTTAGGGGGGAGGAATAGCAATCAGCCCCAGCATTTT; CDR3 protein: CASSLGGRNSNQPQHF
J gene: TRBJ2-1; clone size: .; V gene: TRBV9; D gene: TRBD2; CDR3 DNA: TGTGCCAGCAGCGTATTTCCCATTACTAGCGATGAGCAGTTCTTC; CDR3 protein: CASSVFPITSDEQFF
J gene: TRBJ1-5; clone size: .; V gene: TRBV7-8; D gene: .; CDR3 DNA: TGTGCCAGCAGCTTAGCCAGTTTATCGGGGACCCAGCCCCAGCATTTT; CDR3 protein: CASSLASLSGTQPQHF
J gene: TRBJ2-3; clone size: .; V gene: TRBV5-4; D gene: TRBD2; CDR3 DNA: TGTGCCAGCAGCTCAGGACTAGCGGGAGTTGCGCAGTATTTT; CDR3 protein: CASSSGLAGVAQYF
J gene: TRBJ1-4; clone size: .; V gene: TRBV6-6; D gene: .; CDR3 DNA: TGTGCCAGCAGTTACCCCCGGGGGGGGAAAAAACTGTTTTTT; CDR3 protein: CASSYPRGGKKLFF
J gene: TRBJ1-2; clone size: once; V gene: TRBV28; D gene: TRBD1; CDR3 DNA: TGTGCCAGCAGACAGGGGGCTCAGTACTATGGCTACACCTTC; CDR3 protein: CASRQGAQYYGYTF
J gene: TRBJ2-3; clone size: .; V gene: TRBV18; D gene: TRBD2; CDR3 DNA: TGTGCCAGCTCACCGCCTAGCGGGAGTCCAGATACGCAGTATTTT; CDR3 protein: CASSPPSGSPDTQYF
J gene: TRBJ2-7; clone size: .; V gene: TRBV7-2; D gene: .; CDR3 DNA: TGTGCCAGCAGCTCACGGGACCCACTCTACGAGCAGTACTTC; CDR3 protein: CASSSRDPLYEQYF